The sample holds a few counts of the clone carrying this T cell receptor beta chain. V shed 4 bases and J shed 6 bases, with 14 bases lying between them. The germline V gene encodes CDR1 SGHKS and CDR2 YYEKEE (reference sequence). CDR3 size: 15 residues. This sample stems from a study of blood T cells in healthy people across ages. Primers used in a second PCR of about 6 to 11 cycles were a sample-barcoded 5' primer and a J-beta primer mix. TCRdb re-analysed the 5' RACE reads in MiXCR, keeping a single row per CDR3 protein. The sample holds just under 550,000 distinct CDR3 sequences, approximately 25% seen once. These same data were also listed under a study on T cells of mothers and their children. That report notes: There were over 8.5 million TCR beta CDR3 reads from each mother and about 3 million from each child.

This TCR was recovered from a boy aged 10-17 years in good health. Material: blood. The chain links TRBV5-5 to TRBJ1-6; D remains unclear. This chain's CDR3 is CASSPNSVPNSPLHF. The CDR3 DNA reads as TGTGCCAGCAGCCCCAACTCGGTTCCTAATTCACCCCTCCACTTT.